The rows below give T cell receptor beta chains drawn from one sample of a study of T cell repertoires in cytomegalovirus infection. TCRdb independently ran MiXCR on the reads; one entry per CDR3 protein. The table includes about 300,000 distinct CDR3 sequences, approximately 10% detected once. Sequenced sample: PBMCs. The receptors shown here come from a human donor in good health (CMV status not recorded). Some clones in this sample may be carry-over from other donors' samples. CDR3s include the opening cysteine and the closing phenylalanine or tryptophan. Each record gives: J gene, clone size, CDR3 length, V gene, D gene, CDR3 DNA, CDR3 protein. D genes are given only for firm matches. The size entry is marked missing in some rows and otherwise reads once, few, many or a size class.

j_call: TRBJ2-2; clone_size: -; cdr3_length: 16; v_call: TRBV29-1; d_call: -; cdr3_nt: TGCAGCGTTGAAGAAGGAGGCGGGTGGGGGACCGGGGAGCTGTTTTTT; cdr3_aa: CSVEEGGGWGTGELFF
j_call: TRBJ1-2; clone_size: many; cdr3_length: 12; v_call: TRBV20-1; d_call: TRBD1; cdr3_nt: TGCAGTGCTAGGGGACAGGCCTATGGCTACACCTTC; cdr3_aa: CSARGQAYGYTF
j_call: TRBJ2-3; clone_size: -; cdr3_length: 16; v_call: TRBV7-9; d_call: -; cdr3_nt: TGTGCCAGCAGCTTTAGGGCGGAGCTAGGCACAGATACGCAGTATTTT; cdr3_aa: CASSFRAELGTDTQYF
j_call: TRBJ1-1; clone_size: many; cdr3_length: 13; v_call: TRBV20-1; d_call: TRBD1; cdr3_nt: TGCAGTGCCCAGGGACAGGGGGACACTGAAGCTTTCTTT; cdr3_aa: CSAQGQGDTEAFF
j_call: TRBJ2-1; clone_size: many; cdr3_length: 18; v_call: TRBV6-2/TRBV6-3; d_call: TRBD2; cdr3_nt: TGTGCCAGCAGCCGAGACCCCCCTAGCGGGGCTATCGACAATGAGCAGTTCTTC; cdr3_aa: CASSRDPPSGAIDNEQFF
j_call: TRBJ1-1; clone_size: many; cdr3_length: 14; v_call: TRBV11-2; d_call: -; cdr3_nt: TGTGCCAGCAGCTTAAGGCAGCTAGACACTGAAGCTTTCTTT; cdr3_aa: CASSLRQLDTEAFF
j_call: TRBJ2-1; clone_size: -; cdr3_length: 14; v_call: TRBV7-9; d_call: -; cdr3_nt: TGTGCCAGCAGATTATCCGGGACTGCCAATGAGCAGTTCTTC; cdr3_aa: CASRLSGTANEQFF
j_call: TRBJ1-5; clone_size: many; cdr3_length: 15; v_call: TRBV6-2/TRBV6-3; d_call: -; cdr3_nt: TGTGCCAGCAGTTACGACGGAGGGTTCAATCAGCCCCAGCATTTT; cdr3_aa: CASSYDGGFNQPQHF
j_call: TRBJ1-1; clone_size: -; cdr3_length: 12; v_call: TRBV29-1; d_call: -; cdr3_nt: TGCAGCCTAGCACAAGGGAACACTGAAGCTTTCTTT; cdr3_aa: CSLAQGNTEAFF
j_call: TRBJ2-3; clone_size: -; cdr3_length: 12; v_call: TRBV2; d_call: -; cdr3_nt: TGTGCCAGCAATTGGGGCGCAGATACGCAGTATTTT; cdr3_aa: CASNWGADTQYF
j_call: TRBJ2-6; clone_size: -; cdr3_length: 15; v_call: TRBV4-1; d_call: -; cdr3_nt: TGCGCCAGCAGCCCTGAAAGTTCTGGGGCCAACGTCCTGACTTTC; cdr3_aa: CASSPESSGANVLTF
j_call: TRBJ1-2; clone_size: few; cdr3_length: 13; v_call: TRBV12-3/TRBV12-4; d_call: -; cdr3_nt: TGTGCCAGCAGTTTATCGGGTCACAATGGCTACACCTTC; cdr3_aa: CASSLSGHNGYTF
j_call: TRBJ2-1; clone_size: many; cdr3_length: 15; v_call: TRBV9; d_call: TRBD2; cdr3_nt: TGTGCCAGCAGCCTGACTAGCGGAGACCACAATGAGCAGTTCTTC; cdr3_aa: CASSLTSGDHNEQFF
j_call: TRBJ2-4; clone_size: many; cdr3_length: 14; v_call: TRBV28; d_call: TRBD2; cdr3_nt: TGTGCCAGTCATAGCGGGGGGCCCAAAAACATTCAGTACTTC; cdr3_aa: CASHSGGPKNIQYF
j_call: TRBJ2-2; clone_size: many; cdr3_length: 13; v_call: TRBV29-1; d_call: -; cdr3_nt: TGCAGCGTTGGACATTTGAACACCGGGGAGCTGTTTTTT; cdr3_aa: CSVGHLNTGELFF
j_call: TRBJ1-3; clone_size: -; cdr3_length: 14; v_call: TRBV10-2; d_call: TRBD1; cdr3_nt: TGCGCCAGCAGTGAGTCTGCAGGGGGGAACACCATATATTTT; cdr3_aa: CASSESAGGNTIYF
j_call: TRBJ2-1; clone_size: few; cdr3_length: 13; v_call: TRBV3-1; d_call: -; cdr3_nt: TGTGCCAGCAGCCAAGAGGACTACAATGAGCAGTTCTTC; cdr3_aa: CASSQEDYNEQFF
j_call: TRBJ2-3; clone_size: -; cdr3_length: 15; v_call: TRBV19; d_call: TRBD1; cdr3_nt: TGTGCCAGTAGTACAACGACAGGGGGCACAGATACGCAGTATTTT; cdr3_aa: CASSTTTGGTDTQYF
j_call: TRBJ1-3; clone_size: -; cdr3_length: 16; v_call: TRBV6-2/TRBV6-3; d_call: TRBD1; cdr3_nt: TGTGCCAGCAGTTACCGGCGACAGGGTTTTGGAAACACCATATATTTT; cdr3_aa: CASSYRRQGFGNTIYF
j_call: TRBJ2-7; clone_size: many; cdr3_length: 15; v_call: TRBV7-2; d_call: TRBD2; cdr3_nt: TGTGCCAGCAGCCCGGGAGCGGGGGCAGGCTACGAGCAGTACTTC; cdr3_aa: CASSPGAGAGYEQYF
j_call: TRBJ2-3; clone_size: -; cdr3_length: 16; v_call: TRBV20-1; d_call: TRBD2; cdr3_nt: TGCAGTGCTAGATGGGAGCGGGGGGCTCGCACAGATACGCAGTATTTT; cdr3_aa: CSARWERGARTDTQYF
j_call: TRBJ2-3; clone_size: many; cdr3_length: 16; v_call: TRBV11-3; d_call: -; cdr3_nt: TGTGCCAGCAGCTTAAGGCCGCGACCACGCACAGATACGCAGTATTTT; cdr3_aa: CASSLRPRPRTDTQYF
j_call: TRBJ2-1; clone_size: many; cdr3_length: 14; v_call: TRBV12-3/TRBV12-4; d_call: -; cdr3_nt: TGTGCCAGCAGCTTGATTGTACAGGGTGGGGAGCAGTTCTTC; cdr3_aa: CASSLIVQGGEQFF
j_call: TRBJ2-3; clone_size: -; cdr3_length: 15; v_call: TRBV29-1; d_call: TRBD1; cdr3_nt: TGCAGCGTTGAAGGGACAGGGGAAGGCACAGATACGCAGTATTTT; cdr3_aa: CSVEGTGEGTDTQYF
j_call: TRBJ1-2; clone_size: many; cdr3_length: 15; v_call: TRBV7-2; d_call: TRBD1; cdr3_nt: TGTGCCAGCAGCCAGGACAGGGATTCGGTCTGGGGCTACACCTTC; cdr3_aa: CASSQDRDSVWGYTF
j_call: TRBJ2-3; clone_size: medium-sized; cdr3_length: 16; v_call: TRBV7-8; d_call: TRBD1; cdr3_nt: TGTGCCAGCAGCTTGGGGACAGGGGGAGGCACAGATACGCAGTATTTT; cdr3_aa: CASSLGTGGGTDTQYF
j_call: TRBJ1-5; clone_size: many; cdr3_length: 16; v_call: TRBV6-2/TRBV6-3; d_call: TRBD1; cdr3_nt: TGTGCCAGCACGCTTACAGGGGGCGGCAGCAATCAGCCCCAGCATTTT; cdr3_aa: CASTLTGGGSNQPQHF
j_call: TRBJ2-3; clone_size: many; cdr3_length: 17; v_call: TRBV6-5; d_call: TRBD1; cdr3_nt: TGTGCCAGCAGTTACTCCCGGGACAGGGGGAGCACAGATACGCAGTATTTT; cdr3_aa: CASSYSRDRGSTDTQYF
j_call: TRBJ2-2; clone_size: few; cdr3_length: 16; v_call: TRBV4-2; d_call: TRBD2; cdr3_nt: TGTGCCAGCAGCCAGCCTACTAGCGGGGGTATCGGGGAGCTGTTTTTT; cdr3_aa: CASSQPTSGGIGELFF
j_call: TRBJ2-7; clone_size: many; cdr3_length: 16; v_call: TRBV7-2; d_call: -; cdr3_nt: TGTGCCAGCAGCTTAAGGGGGGCAGGGAATGGCTACGAGCAGTACTTC; cdr3_aa: CASSLRGAGNGYEQYF
j_call: TRBJ2-2; clone_size: many; cdr3_length: 13; v_call: TRBV11-3; d_call: -; cdr3_nt: TGTGCCAGCAGCAGGGGGACCACCGGGGAGCTGTTTTTT; cdr3_aa: CASSRGTTGELFF
j_call: TRBJ2-1; clone_size: -; cdr3_length: 16; v_call: TRBV19; d_call: TRBD2; cdr3_nt: TGTGCCAGTTCAGGCGGGAGGATCCAAGGGCGCAATGAGCAGTTCTTC; cdr3_aa: CASSGGRIQGRNEQFF
j_call: TRBJ1-5; clone_size: few; cdr3_length: 18; v_call: TRBV4-2; d_call: TRBD1; cdr3_nt: TGTGCCAGCAGCCTATCCTCAGGGGGGGTTGGGGGCAATCAGCCCCAGCATTTT; cdr3_aa: CASSLSSGGVGGNQPQHF
j_call: TRBJ2-3; clone_size: many; cdr3_length: 14; v_call: TRBV7-9; d_call: -; cdr3_nt: TGTGCCAGCAGCCTCGGACAGCCCACAGATACGCAGTATTTT; cdr3_aa: CASSLGQPTDTQYF
j_call: TRBJ1-1; clone_size: many; cdr3_length: 11; v_call: TRBV20-1; d_call: -; cdr3_nt: TGCAGTGGTAGTAGCGGGACTGAAGCTTTCTTT; cdr3_aa: CSGSSGTEAFF
j_call: TRBJ1-1; clone_size: many; cdr3_length: 11; v_call: TRBV20-1; d_call: TRBD1; cdr3_nt: TGCAGTGCTAGCAGGGGGCGGTCAGCTTTCTTT; cdr3_aa: CSASRGRSAFF
j_call: TRBJ2-1; clone_size: few; cdr3_length: 19; v_call: TRBV5-1; d_call: TRBD2; cdr3_nt: TGCGCCAGCAGCCCGTCTAGCGGGGGACTTCCATCTCCTACAATGAAGCAGTTCTTC; cdr3_aa: CASSPSSGGLPSPTMKQFF
j_call: TRBJ1-5; clone_size: -; cdr3_length: 13; v_call: TRBV29-1; d_call: TRBD1; cdr3_nt: TGCAGCGTGATGGGACAGAACAATCAGCCCCAGCATTTT; cdr3_aa: CSVMGQNNQPQHF
j_call: TRBJ1-4; clone_size: many; cdr3_length: 12; v_call: TRBV15; d_call: TRBD1; cdr3_nt: TGTGCCACCAGCACGACAGGGGCCAAACTGTTTTTT; cdr3_aa: CATSTTGAKLFF
j_call: TRBJ2-3; clone_size: many; cdr3_length: 16; v_call: TRBV27; d_call: -; cdr3_nt: TGTGCCAGCAGTTCCTCCGGTGGGTTTCGCACAGATACGCAGTATTTT; cdr3_aa: CASSSSGGFRTDTQYF
j_call: TRBJ2-1; clone_size: many; cdr3_length: 13; v_call: TRBV5-1; d_call: -; cdr3_nt: TGCGCCAGCCGCGTGGCAGGGCACAATGAGCAGTTCTTC; cdr3_aa: CASRVAGHNEQFF
j_call: TRBJ1-1; clone_size: few; cdr3_length: 13; v_call: TRBV29-1; d_call: TRBD1; cdr3_nt: TGCAGCGTTAACGAGGGGACAGGGAGTGAAGCTTTCTTT; cdr3_aa: CSVNEGTGSEAFF
j_call: TRBJ2-7; clone_size: many; cdr3_length: 12; v_call: TRBV12-3/TRBV12-4; d_call: TRBD1; cdr3_nt: TGTGCCAGCAGTTTACGGACAGGAACTAAGTACTTC; cdr3_aa: CASSLRTGTKYF